The 32 T cell receptor beta chains in this list originate from one sample, sequenced in a study of blood T cell repertoires in COVID-19. TCRdb keeps only in-frame clones here, not all; method: immunoSEQ multiplex PCR. The data show some 150,000 clones, with over 60% seen just once and more than 3.5% held by the top ten. The sequenced sample consisted of peripheral blood. Receptors were obtained from a woman at least 80 years old with active or convalescent COVID-19.

The chain couples TRBV7-2 to TRBJ2-1, with 7 bases fitting TRBD1. Looked up from germline, CDR1 is SGHTA and CDR2 is FQGNSA. The CDR3 runs 15 residues. The V segment lost 8 bases and the J segment 1 base; nucleotides outside the gene matches: 8. This CDR3 is CASAKGALSYNEQFF. Here the CDR3 DNA reads TGTGCCAGCGCTAAGGGGGCGCTATCCTACAATGAGCAGTTCTTC.

The V and J genes are TRBV5-4 and TRBJ2-3, with a possible D match to TRBD2 (5 bases). This CDR3 contains 14 residues. V lost 1 base, J lost 1 base, and 7 bases lay in between. Per the germline V gene, CDR1 is SGHNT and CDR2 is YYREEE (reference sequence). CDR3 sequence reads: CASSLRRGTDTQYF. CDR3 DNA: TGTGCCAGCAGCTTGAGGCGGGGCACAGATACGCAGTATTTT. The variable domain in full, completed from reference TRBV5-4 and TRBJ2-3, reads ETGVTQSPTHLIKTRGQQVTLRCSSQSGHNTVSWYQQALGQGPQFIFQYYREEENGRGNFPPRFSGLQFPNYSSELNVNALELDDSALYLCASSLRRGTDTQYFGPGTRLTVL.

V and J are TRBV18 and TRBJ1-1, with TRBD1 identical over 8 bases. Trimming took 3 bases from V and 7 from J; bases not matched to a gene: 1. This CDR3 has 12 residues. Germline V gene sequence: CDR1 KGHSH, CDR2 LQKENI. CDR3 nucleotide sequence: TGTGCCAGCTCACCGGGACAGGTTGAAGCTTTCTTT. It specifies CASSPGQVEAFF.

The chain joins TRBV5-1 to TRBJ2-2, with no clear D. The CDR3 is 12 amino acids. V was shortened by 1 base and J by 7 bases, with 5 bases between the two germline ends. CDR1 SGHRS and CDR2 YFSETQ come from the germline V gene. The CDR3 region has the DNA TGCGCCAGCAGCTTGCAGGTCGGGGAGCTGTTTTTT. Its protein product is CASSLQVGELFF.

V and J are TRBV7-9 and TRBJ2-3, with a possible D match to TRBD2 (6 bases). V was cut by 5 bases and J by 1 base, with 19 bases left in between. Per the germline V gene, CDR1 is SEHNR and CDR2 is FQNEAQ (reference sequence). The CDR3 totals 17 residues. CDR3 region: CASSKPAQGLRTDTQYF. DNA of the CDR3: TGTGCCAGCAGCAAACCCGCCCAGGGACTTCGCACAGATACGCAGTATTTT.

The V call is TRBV20-1, the J call TRBJ1-1; D not certain. Germline V gene sequence: CDR1 DFQATT, CDR2 SNEGSKA (reference sequence). V was cut by 5 bases and J by 7 bases, with 5 bases left in between. CDR3 length: 9 amino acids. CDR3 in DNA: TGCAGTGCTTCCCGTGAAGCTTTCTTT. Encoded protein: CSASREAFF.

The chain is built from TRBV18 and TRBJ1-1, with no clear D. Germline V gene sequence: CDR1 KGHSH, CDR2 LQKENI. CDR3 length: 14 residues. V was shortened by 6 bases and J by 0 bases, with 11 bases between the two germline ends. For the CDR3, the DNA is TGTGCCAGCTCTACTACAAGCATGAACACTGAAGCTTTCTTT. Amino acids: CASSTTSMNTEAFF.

The J gene is TRBJ2-7, the V gene TRBV6-2 or TRBV6-3; weak D call: TRBD1 (5 bases). This CDR3 contains 15 residues. V lost 0 bases to trimming and J lost 6 bases, with 15 bases between them. Germline CDR1 reads MNHEY; CDR2 reads SVGEGT. The CDR3 DNA sequence: TGTGCCAGCAGTTACTCATCCAGGGCGCTAAGCGAGCAGTACTTC. Protein sequence: CASSYSSRALSEQYF.

The chain employs TRBV5-1 and TRBJ1-1; 7 positions match TRBD1. The CDR3 spans 16 residues. The J segment lost 0 bases and the V segment lost 0 bases, leaving 5 bases of the junction unmatched. Germline CDR1 and CDR2: SGHRS and YFSETQ. The CDR3 DNA follows: TGCGCCAGCAGCTTGGCCTTCGGGACAGTGAACACTGAAGCTTTCTTT. Protein product: CASSLAFGTVNTEAFF.

This rearrangement joins TRBV5-4 to TRBJ2-1, with D perhaps matching TRBD2 (7 bases). The CDR3 is 15 residues long. From germline, CDR1 is SGHNT and CDR2 YYREEE (reference sequence). V was trimmed by 4 bases and J by 10 bases, leaving 21 bases between them. The CDR3 bases are TGTGCCAGCAGCGCGGCTAGGGGGGGGAAAGGAGAGCAGTTCTTC. Translated: CASSAARGGKGEQFF.

This clone is labeled medium-sized (0.01 to 0.1%). The rearrangement links TRBV6-5 to TRBJ2-5; 14 bases map to TRBD2. The CDR3 loop spans 15 amino acids. Germline V gene sequence: CDR1 MNHEY, CDR2 SVGAGI. V dropped 5 bases and J dropped 7; count of bases not matched to a gene: 6. This chain's CDR3 is CASSLGLAGDVTQYF. The DNA of the CDR3 is TGTGCCAGCAGTCTGGGACTAGCGGGGGATGTGACCCAGTACTTC.

The chain employs TRBV18 and TRBJ1-4; possible D gene TRBD1, 6 bases. The CDR3 runs to 14 residues. The germline V gene encodes CDR1 KGHSH and CDR2 LQKENI. V was trimmed by 3 bases and J by 5 bases, leaving 10 bases between them. For the CDR3, the DNA is TGTGCCAGCTCACCCGACAGGAGGAATGAAAAACTGTTTTTT. This encodes CASSPDRRNEKLFF.

This rearrangement joins TRBV30 to TRBJ2-5, with 15 positions matching TRBD2. Germline lookup yields CDR1 GTSNPN and CDR2 SVGIG (reference sequence). This CDR3 comprises 14 residues. Here the CDR3 reads CARTSGGAGETQYF. Written as DNA, the CDR3 is TGTGCACGGACTAGCGGGGGGGCCGGTGAGACCCAGTACTTC.

J is TRBJ2-2 and V is TRBV15, with D perhaps TRBD1 (6 bases). The CDR3 has 15 residues. CDR1 is LNHNV, CDR2 YYDKDF, per germline (reference sequence). Trimming removed 5 bases from V and 1 base from J, with 11 bases in between. CDR3 in amino acids: CATSPGTRNTGELFF. The CDR3 nucleotides are TGTGCCACCAGCCCCGGGACAAGGAACACCGGGGAGCTGTTTTTT.

This sequence joins TRBV27 and TRBJ1-2; D is ambiguous. The V end was cut by 3 bases, the J end by 8 bases, with 22 bases between. CDR1 is MNHEY and CDR2 is SMNVEV in the germline V gene (reference sequence). CDR3 size: 16 residues. In DNA, the CDR3 is TGTGCCAGCAGTTTCTCTATGAGTTCTGGGCTACCAGGCTACACCTTC. It yields the protein CASSFSMSSGLPGYTF.

This clone was seen a handful of times. This chain connects TRBV5-1 to TRBJ1-1; a possible D gene is TRBD1 (6 bases). The CDR3 spans 13 residues. Germline CDR1 and CDR2: SGHRS and YFSETQ. V was shortened by 2 bases and J by 11 bases, with 16 bases between the two germline ends. The CDR3 spells CASSFQQGMEAFF. The DNA for the CDR3 is TGCGCCAGCAGCTTCCAACAGGGAATGGAGGCTTTCTTT.

The chain carries TRBV5-4 and TRBJ2-1; the D is unclear. V lost 0 bases, J lost 7 bases, and 17 bases lay in between. The CDR3 sequence is 16 residues long. Per germline, CDR1 SGHNT and CDR2 YYREEE (reference sequence). Here the CDR3 DNA reads TGTGCCAGCAGCTTGGGCACAGTGCACTCCTCGAATGAGCAGTTCTTC. Encoded protein: CASSLGTVHSSNEQFF. The variable domain in full, completed from reference TRBV5-4 and TRBJ2-1, reads ETGVTQSPTHLIKTRGQQVTLRCSSQSGHNTVSWYQQALGQGPQFIFQYYREEENGRGNFPPRFSGLQFPNYSSELNVNALELDDSALYLCASSLGTVHSSNEQFFGPGTRLTVL.

V usage is TRBV4-2 and J usage is TRBJ1-5; 8 nucleotides match TRBD1. Germline lookup yields CDR1 LGHNA and CDR2 YNFKEQ. V was clipped by 5 bases and J by 0 bases; unmatched bases: 6. This CDR3 contains 16 residues. CDR3 amino acids: CASSMTGENSNQPQHF. CDR3 coding DNA: TGTGCCAGCAGCATGACAGGGGAGAATAGCAATCAGCCCCAGCATTTT.

V usage is TRBV2 and J usage is TRBJ2-2, with a weak D call TRBD2 (5 bases). The CDR3 runs to 14 residues. Trimming took 0 bases from V and 6 from J, leaving 8 bases between them. The germline V gene has CDR1 SNHLY and CDR2 FYNNEI. The CDR3 loop is CASSEARRAGELFF. The CDR3, as DNA: TGTGCCAGCAGTGAAGCTAGGCGGGCCGGGGAGCTGTTTTTT.

The chain recombines TRBV6-5 with TRBJ1-1; D remains ambiguous. CDR3 length: 15 amino acids. Germline V gene data show CDR1 as MNHEY and CDR2 as SVGAGI. V lost 6 bases to trimming and J lost 4 bases, with 18 bases between them. CDR3 sequence (DNA): TGTGCCAGCAGCCCCAGGAGGGAGGCCAGCACTGAAGCTTTCTTT. Residues: CASSPRREASTEAFF.

This clone was seen only a few times. V and J are TRBV30 and TRBJ1-5, with unresolved D. Germline values: CDR1 GTSNPN, CDR2 SVGIG (reference sequence). The V gene lost 7 bases and the J gene lost 1 base, with 11 bases spanning the gap. This CDR3 contains 13 residues. CDR3 nucleotides: TGTGCCTCCTCTAGGAGCAGCAATCAGCCCCAGCATTTT. Its translation: CASSRSSNQPQHF.

V gene TRBV6-6 combines with J gene TRBJ2-5, with TRBD1 identical over 8 bases. Germline CDR1 is MNHNY and CDR2 is SVGAGI (reference sequence). V was clipped by 6 bases and J by 2 bases; unmatched bases: 8. The CDR3 is made up of 15 amino acids. CDR3 nucleotide sequence: TGTGCCAGCAGGCCCTCATGGGACAGGCAAGAGACCCAGTACTTC. This gives the protein CASRPSWDRQETQYF.

The J gene is TRBJ2-3, the V gene TRBV30; 9 bases map to TRBD1. The CDR3 length is 15 residues. CDR1 is GTSNPN and CDR2 is SVGIG in the germline V gene (reference sequence). V gave up 4 bases and J gave up 4 bases; unmatched junction bases: 9. DNA of the CDR3: TGTGCCTGGATGAAGAGACAGGGGGGCGCAGATACGCAGTATTTT. Translated: CAWMKRQGGADTQYF.

The CDR3 reads CASSQWTGVYEQYF. The CDR3 DNA sequence: TGCGCCAGCAGCCAATGGACAGGGGTCTACGAGCAGTACTTC. This chain uses TRBV4-3 with TRBJ2-7; 9 bases align to TRBD1. V trimming: 2 bases; J trimming: 3 bases; junction bases outside the gene matches: 2. The CDR3 has 14 residues. Germline CDR1 and CDR2: LGHNA and YSLEER.

The V gene is TRBV2, the J gene TRBJ2-1, with D unclear. There are 12 residues in the CDR3. Germline CDR1 is SNHLY and CDR2 is FYNNEI. With 7 bases removed from V and 6 bases from J, the gap between germline ends came to 10 bases. This CDR3 reads CASTRRRNEQFF. CDR3 bases: TGTGCCAGCACCAGGCGTCGCAATGAGCAGTTCTTC.

The chain combines TRBV28 with TRBJ2-7; no definite D call. The CDR3 totals 11 residues. Germline CDR1 MDHEN, CDR2 SYDVKM. V was shortened by 7 bases and J by 3 bases, with 7 bases between the two germline ends. The CDR3 DNA reads as TGTGCCAGCACCAGAGGCTACGAGCAGTACTTC. Protein sequence: CASTRGYEQYF.

Here the CDR3 DNA reads TGCAGCGTTGGCTCAAAGACAGGGCCCTACACAGATACGCAGTATTTT. It encodes CSVGSKTGPYTDTQYF. The rearrangement uses TRBV29-1 and TRBJ2-3, with 7 positions matching TRBD1. CDR3 length: 16 residues. Germline V gene sequence: CDR1 SQVTM, CDR2 ANQGSEA. Trimming removed 4 bases from V and 2 bases from J; junction bases left unmatched: 12.

This clone has a handful of counts. J is TRBJ1-5 and V is TRBV4-3; no definite D call. This CDR3 has 13 amino acids. In germline, CDR1 is LGHNA, CDR2 YSLEER. Between the trimmed V and J ends, which lost 0 bases and 3 bases, there was a span of 3 bases. DNA for the CDR3: TGCGCCAGCAGCCAAGACCACAATCAGCCCCAGCATTTT. Amino acid sequence: CASSQDHNQPQHF.

The rearrangement joins TRBV4-1 to TRBJ1-5; TRBD1 is a possible D gene (6 bases). Germline V lookup: CDR1 MGHRA, CDR2 YSYEKL. The CDR3 loop spans 18 amino acids. V shed 2 bases and J shed 5 bases, with 22 bases lying between them. The CDR3 region has the DNA TGCGCCAGCAGCCAACTTAACCTCTTTGCGGCAGGGGATCAGCCCCAGCATTTT. This encodes CASSQLNLFAAGDQPQHF.

This clone was seen a handful of times. The genes are TRBV2 and TRBJ1-5; 7 nucleotides align to TRBD1. CDR3 length: 15 amino acids. The junction had 0 bases not matched to a gene; V was cut back by 1 base and J by 0 bases. Germline CDR1 is SNHLY and CDR2 is FYNNEI. The CDR3 DNA follows: TGTGCCAGCAGTGAAGAGGGGGCTAGCAATCAGCCCCAGCATTTT. This codes for CASSEEGASNQPQHF.

The chain employs TRBV10-3 and TRBJ2-7; TRBD1 agrees at 7 bases. This CDR3 comprises 12 residues. V was pared by 5 bases and J by 9 bases, with 7 bases of the junction left unmatched. CDR1 is ENHRY, CDR2 SYGVKD, per germline. The CDR3 sequence is CAISHNTGAQYF. The CDR3 DNA follows: TGTGCCATCAGTCATAATACAGGGGCGCAGTACTTC.

J is TRBJ2-2 and V is TRBV6-1; TRBD1 is a possible D gene (6 bases). V lost 2 bases and J 1 base, leaving 20 bases between the germline ends. CDR3 length: 19 residues. The germline gives CDR1 MNHNS, CDR2 SASEGT. The CDR3 DNA reads TGTGCCAGCAGTGAACTTTTAAAGATGAGGGGGTGGAACACCGGGGAGCTGTTTTTT. It codes for CASSELLKMRGWNTGELFF.